These T cell receptor beta chains were read from a single sample in a study of chemoradiotherapy in HPV16-positive cancers. Data came from immunoSEQ multiplex PCR; TCRdb stores just in-frame clones and leaves some out. This table has about 5,400 clones, around nine tenths appearing once. Sequencing was performed on blood, taken from a patient who underwent chemoradiotherapy. Receptors were obtained from a human donor with HPV-associated anogenital cancer. CDR3s include the opening cysteine and the closing phenylalanine or tryptophan. Fields, in order: J gene, D gene, V gene, CDR3 DNA, CDR3 protein. A D gene is named only where the DNA matches it firmly.

TRBJ1-2,.,TRBV30,TGTGCCTGGAGGCGGGGGGGCAGGGGCGGGGAGAACTATGGCTACACCTTC,CAWRRGGRGGENYGYTF
TRBJ1-1,.,TRBV27,TGTGCCAGCAGTTTATCTCCAGGGTGGAACACTGAAGCTTTCTTT,CASSLSPGWNTEAFF
TRBJ2-1,.,TRBV6-6,TGTGCCAGCAGCCCCCTGCGGAAGTCCTACAATGAGCAGTTCTTC,CASSPLRKSYNEQFF
TRBJ1-1,TRBD1,TRBV2,TGTGCCTCCAGGGGGTCAAGCTTGAACACTGAAGCTTTCTTT,CASRGSSLNTEAFF
TRBJ2-3,TRBD2,TRBV5-1,TGCGCCAGCAGCCGGCGGGCTAGCGGAGATACGCAGTATTTT,CASSRRASGDTQYF
TRBJ2-3,.,TRBV9,TGTGCCAGCAGCGTAGAGTCCCAAGGAGATACGCAGTATTTT,CASSVESQGDTQYF
TRBJ1-5,.,TRBV18,TGTGCCAGCTCACCACGACAGAACAATCAGCCCCAGCATTTT,CASSPRQNNQPQHF
TRBJ2-1,TRBD2,TRBV6-9,TGTGCCCTAGGGGCTAGCGGCTACAATGAGCAGTTCTTC,CALGASGYNEQFF
TRBJ2-7,.,TRBV5-8,TGTGCCAGCAGCTCCAGACTGATCTCCTACGAGCAGTACTTC,CASSSRLISYEQYF
TRBJ2-3,TRBD1,TRBV28,TGTGCCAGCAGCCCGGGGGGACAGGGGTCAGATACGCAGTATTTT,CASSPGGQGSDTQYF
TRBJ1-5,TRBD1,TRBV11-2,TGTGCCAGCAGCTTAGGAGGGACAGCGAATCAGCCCCAGCATTTT,CASSLGGTANQPQHF
TRBJ1-2,TRBD1,TRBV27,TGTGCCAGCAGCAGAGACGGACAGGGGGCGCGAGGCTACACCTTC,CASSRDGQGARGYTF
TRBJ2-3,.,TRBV7-8,TGTGCCAGCAGCTTAGCCGCGGGAAGGTCCCCCGGGGGCACAGATACGCAGTATTTT,CASSLAAGRSPGGTDTQYF
TRBJ1-5,.,TRBV7-2,TGTGCCAGCTCCGGGCACAATCAGCCCCAGCATTTT,CASSGHNQPQHF
TRBJ2-7,TRBD1,TRBV7-6,TGTGCCAGCAGCAGGGAGGGGACAGGGTCTTACGAGCAGTACTTC,CASSREGTGSYEQYF
TRBJ2-3,TRBD1,TRBV9,TGTGCCAGCAGCGGACCTGACAGGGGTTCTTTCACAGATACGCAGTATTTT,CASSGPDRGSFTDTQYF
TRBJ2-2,.,TRBV5-1,TGCGCCAGCAGCTCCCTCCCAGGGATGAACACCGGGGAGCTGTTTTTT,CASSSLPGMNTGELFF
TRBJ2-1,.,TRBV14,TGTGCCAGCAGCCGAGCCCTTCATCAGTTCTTC,CASSRALHQFF
TRBJ2-3,.,TRBV4-2,TGTGCCAGCAGCCAAGGGGATATTAGCACAGATACGCAGTATTTT,CASSQGDISTDTQYF
TRBJ2-1,TRBD2,TRBV5-4,TGTGCCAGCATCGCGGGGGGCCCGGGGGTCAACAATGAGCAGTTCTTC,CASIAGGPGVNNEQFF